This T cell receptor beta chain was identified during a study of T cell repertoires in cytomegalovirus infection. Overall study context: Public TCR beta signatures provided an indication of both CMV infection and a matching HLA type.

The germline V gene encodes CDR1 LNHNV and CDR2 YYDKDF (reference sequence). This CDR3 is 16 amino acids long. Germline trimming cut 4 bases from V and 6 bases from J; bases unmatched to any gene: 14. With respect to this clonotype: Its specificity is unknown.

Study results and caveats: In two of eight donors, the top clonotype was HLA-C-restricted CMV-specific. The cumulative frequency of public TCR beta families distinguished individuals who carried CMV together with the relevant HLA.

TCRdb recomputed calls from the reads with MiXCR, one row per CDR3 protein. The repertoire holds almost 550,000 distinct CDR3 sequences, with 16% as singletons. The chain recombines TRBV15 with TRBJ1-2; 7 bases align to TRBD1. The receptor comes from a human donor in good health (CMV status not recorded). Some clones in this sample may be carry-over from other donors' samples. The sample taken for sequencing was CD8+ T cells from PBMCs. CDR3 sequence (DNA): TGTGCCACCAGCAATCCTCTCCCCACCGGGACAGATGGCTACACCTTC. It yields the protein CATSNPLPTGTDGYTF.